This TCR beta chain was captured in a study of identical twins. The study's findings and limits: While abundant cord blood beta clonotypes carried fewer insertions, memory repertoires showed no such pattern. The study found that models underestimated out-of-frame TCR alpha sharing in monozygotic twins. Donors were not followed over many years; analysis was cross-sectional.

About this clonotype: Antigen: not known.

Healthy Caucasians provided all donations. TCRdb passed the 5' RACE reads through MiXCR, listing each CDR3 protein once. The sample holds some 500,000 distinct CDR3 sequences, 13% to 15% seen once. The CDR3 consists of 15 residues. The germline CDR1 and CDR2 sequences are SQVTM and ANQGSEA. The V end was cut by 4 bases, the J end by 0 bases, with 12 bases between. The sample was also linked to a second study, of yellow fever vaccine responses in identical twins.

This TCR was sampled from a woman under 30 in good health. This chain connects TRBV29-1 to TRBJ2-2, with D maybe TRBD1 (6 bases). Material for sequencing was CD4+ T cells sorted from blood. The CDR3 DNA follows: TGCAGCGTTGGCACAGGGCCCTCGAACACCGGGGAGCTGTTTTTT. Its translation is CSVGTGPSNTGELFF.